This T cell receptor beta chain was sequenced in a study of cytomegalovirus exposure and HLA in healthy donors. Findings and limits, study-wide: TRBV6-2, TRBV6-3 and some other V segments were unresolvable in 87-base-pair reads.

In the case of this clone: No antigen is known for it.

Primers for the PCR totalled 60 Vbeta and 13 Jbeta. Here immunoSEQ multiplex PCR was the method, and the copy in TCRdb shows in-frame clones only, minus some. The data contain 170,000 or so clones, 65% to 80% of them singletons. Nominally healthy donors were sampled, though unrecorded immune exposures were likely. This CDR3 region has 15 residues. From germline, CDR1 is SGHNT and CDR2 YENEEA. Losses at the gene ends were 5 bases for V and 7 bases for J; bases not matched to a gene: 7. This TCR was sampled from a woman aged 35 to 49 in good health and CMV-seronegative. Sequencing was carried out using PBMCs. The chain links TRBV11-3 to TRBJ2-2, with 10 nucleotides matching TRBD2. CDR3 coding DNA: TGTGCCAGCAGCCGAGCCGGGACTAGCGTCGGGGAGCTGTTTTTT. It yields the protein CASSRAGTSVGELFF.